This T cell receptor (beta chain) was recovered during a study of blood T cell repertoires in COVID-19. Everyone who took part was roughly 18 to 90 years old, and they came from 20 to 25 US areas. The study assigned cohorts using participant-reported clinical history. Two consecutive negative NP/OP PCR tests, clearance, or resolved symptoms defined Cohort 3 recovery. This CDR3 region has 13 residues. Germline CDR1 SGHKS, CDR2 YYEKEE (reference sequence). The V gene lost 4 bases and the J gene lost 1 base, with 8 bases spanning the gap. In the study's own analysis: How many nucleated cells were present was estimated from reference gene primer amplification. Method: immunoSEQ multiplex PCR; TCRdb's copy keeps in-frame clones and lacks some. V and J calls and clone size are as listed in that table; D and trimming were resolved from the DNA. The sample holds some 160,000 clones; around 89% are singletons and the top ten take less than 8.5%.

Material: PBMCs or T cells enriched from blood (not recorded which). The receptor was derived from a woman aged 45 to 65 who had recovered from COVID-19. The gene calls are TRBV5-5 and TRBJ1-2; no clear D gene. CDR3 bases: TGTGCCAGCAGCCAAGGGAGTAACTATGGCTACACCTTC. Its translation is CASSQGSNYGYTF.